What follows describes a single TCR beta chain. At one boundary the junction diverges from the germline segment, which might be a read error. The entry originates in a study of T cell responses to AZD1222 COVID-19 vaccine. Assay: immunoSEQ multiplex PCR; the TCRdb copy retains only in-frame clones and omits some. The repertoire holds 110,000 or so clones, with 80% to 90% as singletons. Germline CDR1 reads MDHEN; CDR2 reads SYDVKM. The CDR3 extends over 12 amino acids. The V call is TRBV28, the J call TRBJ2-4; D might be TRBD1 (5 bases). Sequencing was performed on peripheral blood, taken 28 days after the second AZD1222 dose. The source is an adult who received the AZD1222 COVID-19 vaccine. CDR3 in amino acids: CASSSGQKRVGF. In nucleotides, the CDR3 is TGTGCCAGCAGCTCCGGACAAAAGCGAGTTGGCTTC.